This record concerns one T cell receptor (beta chain) sequence. A second PCR of 7 to 11 cycles used a sample-barcoded 5' primer and a J-beta primer mix. Each CDR3 protein is one row after TCRdb ran MiXCR on the 5' RACE reads. The profile shows more than 900,000 distinct CDR3 sequences, roughly 24% of them singletons. The entry originates in a study of blood T cells in healthy people across ages. V was pared by 2 bases and J by 4 bases, with 14 bases between. Germline V gene sequence: CDR1 MNHEY, CDR2 SVGAGI. The CDR3 sequence is 15 residues long. The same sample was also studied in work on T cells of mothers and their children.

Specimen: blood. This receptor was obtained from a girl aged 2 to 9 in good health. The chain couples TRBV6-5 to TRBJ2-5; no firm D call. The CDR3, as DNA: TGTGCCAGCAGTTACAGCGTTAGGTGGGGAGAGACCCAGTACTTC. Translating gives CASSYSVRWGETQYF.